These 4 T cell receptor beta chains share one sample of origin, sequenced in a study of radiation and T cells in renal cell carcinoma. This table comes from immunoSEQ multiplex PCR, and its TCRdb copy is limited to in-frame clones, with some not included. The table records some 120,000 clones, more than 75% of them present only once. The time point: blood 2 weeks post-SBRT. Treatment of the sample: 15 Gy SBRT to primary tumor, nephrectomy 4 weeks later. This specimen consisted of blood, obtained from a patient whose treatment included radiotherapy and nephrectomy. The receptors were sampled from a woman in her seventies with renal cell carcinoma.

V is TRBV6-6 and J is TRBJ1-6; the match to TRBD1 covers 7 bases. Germline CDR1 MNHNY, CDR2 SVGAGI (reference sequence). This CDR3 has 15 residues. The trim removed 3 bases at V and 6 bases at J, leaving 5 bases unmatched. The CDR3 coding sequence is TGTGCCAGCAGTTATTCCGGGACAGCTAATTCACCCCTCCACTTT. Translation gives CASSYSGTANSPLHF.

The chain has TRBV6-6 and TRBJ1-2; D remains ambiguous. V was shortened by 3 bases and J by 0 bases, with 8 bases between the two germline ends. CDR1 is MNHNY, CDR2 SVGAGI, per germline (reference sequence). This CDR3 spans 14 amino acids. DNA for the CDR3: TGTGCCAGCAGTTATTCCGGCTCTAACTATGGCTACACCTTC. Its translation: CASSYSGSNYGYTF.

The rearrangement joins TRBV7-3 to TRBJ1-2; D unresolved. The CDR3 runs 14 residues. CDR1 and CDR2 (germline): SGHTA, FQGTGA. Trimming cost V 5 bases and J 8 bases, with 18 bases left between them. CDR3 coding DNA: TGTGCCAGCAGCATCTCAGGCCGGGATCGGGGCTACACCTTC. Amino acid sequence: CASSISGRDRGYTF.

V and J are TRBV4-3 and TRBJ2-1, with a possible D match to TRBD2 (5 bases). Trimming removed 4 bases from V and 3 bases from J, with 10 bases in between. Looked up from germline, CDR1 is LGHNA and CDR2 is YSLEER. The CDR3 has 14 amino acids. The CDR3 DNA reads as TGCGCCAGCAGCCCTACCGGGGTCTACAATGAGCAGTTCTTC. Protein sequence: CASSPTGVYNEQFF.